What follows are 22 T cell receptor beta chains derived from one specimen sequenced in a study of shared T cell receptors in the human thymus. Profiled with immunoSEQ multiplex PCR; TCRdb holds only in-frame clones, not every one. The sample has about 710,000 clones, 87% seen once; the top ten hold about 0.0094%. This sample also appeared in a second study, on human thymus T cells.

Specimen: thymocytes. Receptor source: a boy under two years old with a congenital heart defect.

The J gene is TRBJ2-1, the V gene TRBV9; the match to TRBD1 covers 9 bases. The germline V gene has CDR1 SGDLS and CDR2 YYNGEE. J lost 4 bases, V lost 4 bases, and 9 bases had no gene match. The CDR3 spans 16 residues. For the CDR3, the DNA is TGTGCCAGCAGCTCGGGACAGGGACCCGTATACAATGAGCAGTTCTTC. Translation gives CASSSGQGPVYNEQFF. Full variable domain (remainder filled in from reference TRBV9 and TRBJ2-1): DSGVTQTPKHLITATGQRVTLRCSPRSGDLSVYWYQQSLDQGLQFLIQYYNGEERAKGNILERFSAQQFPDLHSELNLSSLELGDSALYFCASSSGQGPVYNEQFFGPGTRLTVL.

This chain links TRBV14 with TRBJ2-5; 7 bases are a match to TRBD1. V lost 5 bases, J lost 3 bases, and 12 bases stayed unmatched. The CDR3 has 16 residues. Germline CDR1 SGHDN, CDR2 FVKESK. CDR3 coding DNA: TGTGCCAGCAGCAAAGGGAAGGGGGCGCGGAAAGAGACCCAGTACTTC. Translated: CASSKGKGARKETQYF.

The table lists this clone with a few counts. V and J are TRBV6-5 and TRBJ2-3, with 8 bases identical to TRBD1. The CDR3 is made up of 14 amino acids. The germline CDR1 and CDR2 sequences are MNHEY and SVGAGI. The trim removed 6 bases at V and 1 base at J, leaving 3 bases unmatched. The CDR3 nucleotides are TGTGCCAGCAGCCCGACAGGGGGCACAGATACGCAGTATTTT. Translation gives CASSPTGGTDTQYF.

The chain couples TRBV4-3 to TRBJ1-1, with D unresolved. Deletions cut 1 base from V and 4 bases from J, with 10 bases between. Per germline, CDR1 LGHNA and CDR2 YSLEER. The CDR3 spans 14 residues. Here the CDR3 DNA reads TGCGCCAGCAGCCAAGTGCTTAGGAGCACTGAAGCTTTCTTT. It codes for CASSQVLRSTEAFF.

V gene TRBV30 combines with J gene TRBJ2-3; maybe TRBD2 (6 bases). The germline V gene has CDR1 GTSNPN and CDR2 SVGIG (reference sequence). Trimming shortened V by 0 bases and J by 5 bases, and 21 bases separated the two germline ends. This CDR3 contains 17 residues. CDR3 sequence reads: CAWSVEIRDSPLDTQYF. CDR3 bases: TGTGCCTGGAGTGTAGAGATCCGGGACTCCCCCCTAGATACGCAGTATTTT.

The gene calls are TRBV28 and TRBJ2-3; 11 bases map to TRBD2. The CDR3 has 18 residues. The germline V gene has CDR1 MDHEN and CDR2 SYDVKM. J lost 3 bases, V lost 1 base, and 9 bases had no gene match. The CDR3 bases are TGTGCCAGCAGTTTATATCGGACTAGCGGGTTTAGGACAGATACGCAGTATTTT. Amino acids: CASSLYRTSGFRTDTQYF.

The chain combines TRBV28 with TRBJ2-1, with 10 nucleotides matching TRBD1. CDR3 length equals 17 residues. V gave up 3 bases and J gave up 6 bases; unmatched junction bases: 11. From germline, CDR1 is MDHEN and CDR2 SYDVKM. For the CDR3, the DNA is TGTGCCAGCAGTTTGGCGCCTCGGACAGGGGGTAGCAATGAGCAGTTCTTC. Its translation: CASSLAPRTGGSNEQFF.

V usage is TRBV10-1 and J usage is TRBJ1-1, with D perhaps TRBD1 (6 bases). Germline V gene data show CDR1 as WNHNN and CDR2 as SYGVQD (reference sequence). The CDR3 has 16 amino acids. The V end lost 3 bases, the J end lost 4 bases, and 18 bases lay between the germline ends. The CDR3 loop reads CASSEGVWGPTTEAFF. The CDR3 nucleotides read TGCGCCAGCAGTGAAGGGGTTTGGGGGCCGACCACTGAAGCTTTCTTT.

The chain links TRBV2 to TRBJ2-7; 14 nucleotides align to TRBD2. Germline loops: CDR1 SNHLY, CDR2 FYNNEI. V shed 8 bases and J 4 bases; nucleotides not matched to a gene: 4. CDR3 length: 14 amino acids. CDR3 residues: CASDGLAGGYEQYF. The CDR3 coding sequence is TGTGCCAGCGATGGACTAGCGGGAGGTTACGAGCAGTACTTC.

The rearrangement uses TRBV19 and TRBJ1-1; D remains ambiguous. The CDR3 runs 15 residues. The germline V gene encodes CDR1 LNHDA and CDR2 SQIVND (reference sequence). V lost 3 bases, J lost 8 bases, and 19 bases lay in between. The DNA for the CDR3 is TGTGCCAGTAGTATTCCCCTCGGGGAGAAGAGGGAAGCTTTCTTT. This codes for CASSIPLGEKREAFF.

The genes are TRBV15 and TRBJ2-7; TRBD1 aligns across 9 bases. The CDR3 totals 20 residues. Germline V CDR1 and CDR2: LNHNV, YYDKDF (reference sequence). Trimming cost V 1 base and J 2 bases; bases outside gene matches: 18. The CDR3 spells CATSRAPGQGLNSVTYEQYF. In nucleotides, the CDR3 is TGTGCCACCAGCAGAGCCCCGGGACAGGGACTCAATTCGGTTACCTACGAGCAGTACTTC. The variable domain in full, completed from reference TRBV15 and TRBJ2-7, reads DAMVIQNPRYQVTQFGKPVTLSCSQTLNHNVMYWYQQKSSQAPKLLFHYYDKDFNNEADTPDNFQSRRPNTSFCFLDIRSPGLGDTAMYLCATSRAPGQGLNSVTYEQYFGPGTRLTVT.

Regarding this clone: Other DNA sequences in the sample encode the same CDR3. The chain links TRBV2 to TRBJ1-6; 10 nucleotides agree with TRBD1. Losses at the gene ends were 7 bases for V and 7 bases for J; bases not matched to a gene: 4. In germline, CDR1 is SNHLY, CDR2 FYNNEI. The CDR3 extends over 14 amino acids. The CDR3 sequence is CASTRTGGNSPLHF. The CDR3 region has the DNA TGTGCCAGCACCCGGACAGGGGGAAATTCACCCCTCCACTTT. Complete variable domain (other parts from reference TRBV2 and TRBJ1-6): EPEVTQTPSHQVTQMGQEVILRCVPISNHLYFYWYRQILGQKVEFLVSFYNNEISEKSEIFDDQFSVERPDGSNFTLKIRSTKLEDSAMYFCASTRTGGNSPLHFGNGTRLTVT.

This chain joins TRBV5-4 and TRBJ1-6; D perhaps matches TRBD1 (6 bases). The CDR3 is 14 amino acids. Germline V gene lookup returns CDR1 SGHNT and CDR2 YYREEE (reference sequence). The germline V and J ends were trimmed by 0 bases and 10 bases, with 11 bases remaining between them. The CDR3 loop is CASSLGSGESPLHF. CDR3 in DNA: TGTGCCAGCAGCTTGGGGTCAGGGGAATCACCCCTCCACTTT.

The chain couples TRBV7-9 to TRBJ2-7, with 11 bases fitting TRBD1. CDR3 length: 17 amino acids. The germline V gene has CDR1 SEHNR and CDR2 FQNEAQ (reference sequence). Germline trimming cut 1 base from V and 2 bases from J; bases unmatched to any gene: 7. The CDR3 sequence is CASSLGRGQGVTYEQYF. CDR3 coding DNA: TGTGCCAGCAGCTTAGGGAGGGGACAGGGGGTCACCTACGAGCAGTACTTC.

The chain employs TRBV30 and TRBJ2-5; 14 nucleotides match TRBD2. The V gene's germline CDR1 is GTSNPN and CDR2 SVGIG (reference sequence). V trimming: 3 bases; J trimming: 5 bases; junction bases outside the gene matches: 11. The CDR3 length is 17 residues. CDR3 DNA: TGTGCCTGGAGCCCGGGACTAGCGGGAGAGGCTTCTGAGACCCAGTACTTC. Translated: CAWSPGLAGEASETQYF.

The chain has TRBV14 and TRBJ2-3; D perhaps matches TRBD1 (6 bases). CDR1 is SGHDN and CDR2 is FVKESK in the germline V gene. There are 15 residues in the CDR3. Trimming pared 1 base from V and 6 bases from J, leaving 14 bases between. CDR3 protein: CASSQGYGRGDTQYF. DNA of the CDR3: TGTGCCAGCAGCCAAGGGTACGGAAGGGGGGATACGCAGTATTTT.

The chain couples TRBV28 to TRBJ2-1; D not certain. The CDR3 is made up of 14 amino acids. Germline loops: CDR1 MDHEN, CDR2 SYDVKM. V was shortened by 7 bases and J by 6 bases, with 16 bases between the two germline ends. The CDR3 reads CASTHRRSGNEQFF. Written as DNA, the CDR3 is TGTGCCAGCACCCATAGGCGGTCCGGCAATGAGCAGTTCTTC.

This chain links TRBV4-1 with TRBJ1-4; possible D gene TRBD1, 6 bases. V dropped 1 base and J dropped 4 bases, with 16 bases sitting between them. The CDR3 totals 17 residues. The germline gives CDR1 MGHRA, CDR2 YSYEKL. CDR3 nucleotides: TGCGCCAGCAGCCAAGTAATGGACAGTCCGTATAATGAAAAACTGTTTTTT. Its protein is CASSQVMDSPYNEKLFF.

Points on this clone: The identical CDR3 is also encoded by other nucleotide sequences in the sample. The rearrangement joins TRBV28 to TRBJ2-5; no clear D. The CDR3 is made up of 11 amino acids. V lost 3 bases and J 5 bases, leaving 4 bases between the germline ends. Germline lookup yields CDR1 MDHEN and CDR2 SYDVKM. Here the CDR3 DNA reads TGTGCCAGCAGTTTTGAGGAGACCCAGTACTTC. Protein product: CASSFEETQYF.

This chain joins TRBV18 and TRBJ2-1, with a possible D match to TRBD2 (5 bases). V lost 2 bases to trimming and J lost 6 bases, with 11 bases between them. The CDR3 length is 14 residues. Looked up from germline, CDR1 is KGHSH and CDR2 is LQKENI. CDR3 nucleotide sequence: TGTGCCAGCTCACCAAGGACTGTGGGCAATGAGCAGTTCTTC. It specifies CASSPRTVGNEQFF. The full variable domain, rest sourced from reference TRBV18 and TRBJ2-1, is NAGVMQNPRHLVRRRGQEARLRCSPMKGHSHVYWYRQLPEEGLKFMVYLQKENIIDESGMPKERFSAEFPKEGPSILRIQQVVRGDSAAYFCASSPRTVGNEQFFGPGTRLTVL.

The J gene is TRBJ1-4, the V gene TRBV5-1; 7 positions agree with TRBD1. CDR3 length: 14 amino acids. V lost 3 bases to trimming and J lost 7 bases; unmatched junction nucleotides: 6. In germline, CDR1 is SGHRS, CDR2 YFSETQ. CDR3 bases: TGCGCCAGCAGCTCCGGGACAGTGGGTGAAAAACTGTTTTTT. This sequence encodes CASSSGTVGEKLFF.

The chain employs TRBV18 and TRBJ1-5; 7 bases map to TRBD1. The CDR3 is 15 amino acids. Germline lookup yields CDR1 KGHSH and CDR2 LQKENI. V was pared by 6 bases and J by 2 bases, with 7 bases of the junction left unmatched. The CDR3 spells CASSPTGYGNQPQHF. The CDR3 nucleotides read TGTGCCAGCTCCCCGACAGGGTATGGCAATCAGCCCCAGCATTTT. The full variable domain, completed using reference TRBV18 and TRBJ1-5, is NAGVMQNPRHLVRRRGQEARLRCSPMKGHSHVYWYRQLPEEGLKFMVYLQKENIIDESGMPKERFSAEFPKEGPSILRIQQVVRGDSAAYFCASSPTGYGNQPQHFGDGTRLSIL.